This TCR beta chain emerged from a study of shared clonotypes between healthy human individuals. The junction had 8 bases not matched to a gene; V was cut back by 4 bases and J by 6 bases. CDR3 length equals 14 residues. CDR1 SGDLS and CDR2 YYNGEE come from the germline V gene. Authors' analysis steps: From ImmunoSEQ came sequences covering only the junction and carrying no quality scores, so filtering differed. This table comes from immunoSEQ multiplex PCR, and its TCRdb copy is limited to in-frame clones, with some not included. That table supplies the V and J calls and clone size; D and trimming were determined from the DNA. Here the sample spans 2.5 million or so clones, roughly nine tenths being singletons. Whole-study findings and limits: Of the naive CD4 clonotypes, roughly 5.2% were shared across a few donors.

Remarks on this clone: Its antigen is not identified.

V and J are TRBV9 and TRBJ2-3; 7 positions match TRBD2. Sequencing input: naive CD4+ T cells sorted from blood. Subset given: CD45RA+ positively selected. The receptor's source is a man aged 18 to 30 in good health. The CDR3 here is CASSIGLGADTQYF. CDR3 DNA sequence: TGTGCCAGCAGCATTGGACTAGGGGCGGATACGCAGTATTTT.